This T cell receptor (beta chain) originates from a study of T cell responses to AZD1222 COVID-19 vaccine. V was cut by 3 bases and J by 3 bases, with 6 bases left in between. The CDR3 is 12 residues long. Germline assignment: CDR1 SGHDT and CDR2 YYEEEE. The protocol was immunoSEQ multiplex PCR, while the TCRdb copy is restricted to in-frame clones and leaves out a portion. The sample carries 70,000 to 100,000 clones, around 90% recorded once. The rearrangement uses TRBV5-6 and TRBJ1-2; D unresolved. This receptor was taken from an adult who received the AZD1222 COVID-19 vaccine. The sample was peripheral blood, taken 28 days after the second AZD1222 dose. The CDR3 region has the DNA TGTGCCAGCAGCTCAAGACACTATGGCTACACCTTC. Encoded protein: CASSSRHYGYTF.